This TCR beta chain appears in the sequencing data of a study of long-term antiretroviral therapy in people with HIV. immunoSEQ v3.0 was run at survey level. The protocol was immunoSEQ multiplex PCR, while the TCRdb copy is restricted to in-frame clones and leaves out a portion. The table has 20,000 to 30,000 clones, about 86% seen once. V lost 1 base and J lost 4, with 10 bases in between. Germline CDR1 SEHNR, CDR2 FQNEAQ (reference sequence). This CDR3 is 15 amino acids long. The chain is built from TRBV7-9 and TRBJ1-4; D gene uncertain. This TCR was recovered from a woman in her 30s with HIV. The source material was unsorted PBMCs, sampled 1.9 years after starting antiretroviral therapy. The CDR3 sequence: CASSLGQAVNEKLFF. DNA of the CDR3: TGTGCCAGCAGCTTAGGGCAGGCGGTTAATGAAAAACTGTTTTTT.